The clone carrying this T cell receptor beta chain was detected once. The antigen is unknown. The sample is drawn from a study of T cell responses to AZD1222 COVID-19 vaccine. Pooling was applied to second doses at about 4 or about 12 weeks. Study-level results: There were mostly white British donors and more females than males, and clonal diversity was possibly underestimated. Only a handful of AZD1222 recipients tested seropositive at baseline. Repertoires were obtained solely post-peak T cell response.

This CDR3 is 18 amino acids long. V shed 0 bases and J shed 3 bases, with 18 bases lying between them. Germline CDR1 reads MGHRA; CDR2 reads YSYEKL. Method: immunoSEQ multiplex PCR; TCRdb's copy keeps in-frame clones and lacks some. The table shows approximately 150,000 clones, with roughly 88% occurring only once. This TCR was sampled from an adult who received the AZD1222 COVID-19 vaccine. The material sequenced was peripheral blood, taken 28 days after the second AZD1222 dose. The chain recombines TRBV4-1 with TRBJ1-5; perhaps TRBD1 as D (5 bases). CDR3 nucleotides: TGCGCCAGCAGCCAAGAAGGCGGGGCCTACCTTTCCAATCAGCCCCAGCATTTT. This translates into CASSQEGGAYLSNQPQHF.